What follows are 7 T cell receptor beta chains derived from one specimen sequenced in a study of T cells in Graves' hyperthyroidism and ophthalmopathy. RNA transcripts yielded amplified TCR beta CDR3 regions. First-round RT-PCR with HTBI primers amplified the TCR CDR3 region. From the multiplex PCR reads, TCRdb called clonotypes with MiXCR, one entry per CDR3 protein. The sample lists hundreds of thousands of distinct CDR3 sequences, about 14% occurring once. The specimen sequenced was blood. Receptor source: a woman aged 18-29 years with Graves' hyperthyroidism.

Worth noting for this clonotype: A much larger clone differs from this one at a single base, so this may be a read error. CDR3 sequence (DNA): TGTGCCAGCAGCCCGGGTCGGGACAGAGCCAAAGAGACCCAGTACTTC. Its protein is CASSPGRDRAKETQYF. V gene TRBV11-2 combines with J gene TRBJ2-5; 7 bases fit TRBD1. The CDR3 sequence is 16 residues long. The junction had 12 bases not matched to a gene; V was cut back by 5 bases and J by 3 bases. Germline CDR1 and CDR2: SGHAT and FQNNGV. Combining the CDR3 with reference TRBV11-2 and TRBJ2-5 gives the whole variable domain EAGVAQSPRYKIIEKRQSVAFWCNPISGHATLYWYQQILGQGPKLLIQFQNNGVVDDSQLPKDRFSAERLKGVDSTLKIQPAKLEDSAVYLCASSPGRDRAKETQYFGPGTRLLVL.

In its sample, this clonotype was seen once. The chain links TRBV27 to TRBJ1-1, with D uncertain. This CDR3 comprises 15 residues. V shed 2 bases and J shed 1 base, with 11 bases lying between them. The germline gives CDR1 MNHEY, CDR2 SMNVEV (reference sequence). The CDR3 sequence is CASSLDAGTNTEAFF. In DNA form, the CDR3 reads TGTGCCAGCAGTTTAGATGCGGGAACGAACACTGAAGCTTTCTTT.

The chain joins TRBV7-9 to TRBJ2-3; TRBD2 agrees at 7 bases. With 5 bases clipped from V and 3 bases from J, the junction kept 17 bases outside the gene matches. The CDR3 totals 18 residues. Looked up from germline, CDR1 is SEHNR and CDR2 is FQNEAQ (reference sequence). As DNA, the CDR3 is TGTGCCAGCAGCCCCCTGGGAGCGGGACCCTGGGATACAGATACGCAGTATTTT. It codes for CASSPLGAGPWDTDTQYF.

This clonotype has a count of ten or more. V is TRBV20-1 and J is TRBJ2-5; D call uncertain. Trimming took 2 bases from V and 1 from J, leaving 11 bases between them. In germline, CDR1 is DFQATT, CDR2 SNEGSKA (reference sequence). This CDR3 region has 14 residues. CDR3 amino acids: CSARRSGSQETQYF. The DNA of the CDR3 is TGCAGTGCTAGACGATCGGGCAGCCAAGAGACCCAGTACTTC.

At least ten counts were recorded for this clonotype. The chain couples TRBV20-1 to TRBJ2-1; 7 bases line up with TRBD1. Per germline, CDR1 DFQATT and CDR2 SNEGSKA (reference sequence). The CDR3 runs to 14 residues. Trimming removed 6 bases from V and 3 bases from J; junction bases left unmatched: 8. CDR3 loop: CSADDRERYNEQFF. For the CDR3, the DNA is TGCAGTGCCGATGACAGGGAGCGCTACAATGAGCAGTTCTTC.

The sample holds many counts of this clonotype. This chain connects TRBV7-9 to TRBJ2-4, with 7 positions matching TRBD1. V trimming: 5 bases; J trimming: 0 bases; junction bases outside the gene matches: 7. The CDR3 has 16 residues. Looked up from germline, CDR1 is SEHNR and CDR2 is FQNEAQ (reference sequence). The CDR3 is CASSAGTDLAKNIQYF. CDR3 DNA sequence: TGTGCCAGCAGCGCCGGGACAGACCTAGCCAAAAACATTCAGTACTTC.

The chain links TRBV6-1 to TRBJ2-5; 9 bases align to TRBD1. With V trimmed by 1 base and J by 4 bases, 16 bases remained unmatched. The germline CDR1 and CDR2 sequences are MNHNS and SASEGT. The CDR3 extends over 19 amino acids. The CDR3 region has the DNA TGTGCCAGCAGTGAAGTTTGGATCGGGACAGGGAGTTATGGAGAGACCCAGTACTTC. It encodes CASSEVWIGTGSYGETQYF.